The 9 T cell receptor beta chains given below trace back to one sample, sequenced in a study of blood T cell repertoires in COVID-19. Method: immunoSEQ multiplex PCR; TCRdb's copy keeps in-frame clones and lacks some. In the table there are 240,000 or so clones, 86% of which are singletons. The material sequenced was PBMCs or T cells enriched from blood (not recorded which). The receptors originated from a woman aged 45 to 65 who had recovered from COVID-19.

A single count supports this clone. This rearrangement joins TRBV30 to TRBJ1-2, with 9 bases aligning to TRBD1. The V gene end was trimmed by 2 bases and the J gene end by 8 bases; junction bases not matched to a gene: 9. This CDR3 is 14 amino acids long. The germline gives CDR1 GTSNPN, CDR2 SVGIG (reference sequence). This CDR3 reads CAWSWTGDSGGYTF. The DNA of the CDR3 is TGTGCCTGGAGTTGGACAGGGGACAGCGGCGGCTACACCTTC.

V usage is TRBV10-3 and J usage is TRBJ1-5; D may be TRBD1 (6 bases). This CDR3 region has 13 residues. V was clipped by 5 bases and J by 5 bases, with 10 bases between them. The germline CDR1 and CDR2 sequences are ENHRY and SYGVKD. CDR3 nucleotides: TGTGCCATCAGTCGACGGACAGATCAGCCCCAGCATTTT. Translating it yields CAISRRTDQPQHF.

The chain is built from TRBV6-5 and TRBJ2-3; the match to TRBD1 covers 8 bases. Germline CDR1 MNHEY, CDR2 SVGAGI. The CDR3 sequence is 14 residues long. Losses at the gene ends were 6 bases for V and 4 bases for J; bases not matched to a gene: 6. This CDR3 is CASRRTGYPDTQYF. CDR3 nucleotide sequence: TGTGCCAGCAGAAGGACAGGGTATCCAGATACGCAGTATTTT.

This clone occurred a few times. This rearrangement joins TRBV7-2 to TRBJ1-2; 10 positions agree with TRBD1. This CDR3 region has 15 residues. The V gene end was trimmed by 5 bases and the J gene end by 4 bases; junction bases not matched to a gene: 7. Germline V gene lookup returns CDR1 SGHTA and CDR2 FQGNSA. Here the CDR3 reads CASSETGGSIYGYTF. CDR3 nucleotide sequence: TGTGCCAGCAGCGAGACAGGGGGCTCTATCTATGGCTACACCTTC.

The chain employs TRBV2 and TRBJ2-7, with TRBD2 matching over 8 bases. Looked up from germline, CDR1 is SNHLY and CDR2 is FYNNEI. The CDR3 runs 14 residues. Losses at the gene ends were 3 bases for V and 4 bases for J; bases not matched to a gene: 5. The CDR3 loop is CASSDVREGYEQYF. In DNA, the CDR3 is TGTGCCAGCAGTGATGTCCGGGAGGGGTACGAGCAGTACTTC.

The V and J genes are TRBV6-2 or TRBV6-3 and TRBJ1-5; 9 bases agree with TRBD1. Germline lookup yields CDR1 MNHEY and CDR2 SVGEGT. The trim removed 6 bases at V and 6 bases at J, leaving 6 bases unmatched. The CDR3 has 14 amino acids. CDR3 nucleotide sequence: TGTGCCAGCAGCGGGACAGGGTTTTCTCAGCCCCAGCATTTT. This sequence encodes CASSGTGFSQPQHF.

The J gene is TRBJ1-6, the V gene TRBV18; TRBD1 is a possible D gene (6 bases). CDR3 length equals 15 residues. Trimming stripped 3 bases from V and 3 bases from J, with 9 bases between. From germline, CDR1 is KGHSH and CDR2 LQKENI. CDR3 DNA sequence: TGTGCCAGCTCACCCTTGGACAGCTATAATTCACCCCTCCACTTT. Residues: CASSPLDSYNSPLHF.

This chain connects TRBV29-1 to TRBJ1-2; the D gene is possibly TRBD1 (6 bases). This CDR3 is built from 15 residues. V lost 0 bases and J lost 2, with 13 bases in between. Looked up from germline, CDR1 is SQVTM and CDR2 is ANQGSEA. CDR3: CSVEEEDRFNYGYTF. The CDR3 nucleotides read TGCAGCGTTGAAGAAGAAGACAGGTTCAACTATGGCTACACCTTC.

This chain joins TRBV18 and TRBJ1-4, with D tentatively TRBD1 (5 bases). The CDR3 consists of 14 residues. The germline V gene encodes CDR1 KGHSH and CDR2 LQKENI. V was pared by 5 bases and J by 3 bases, with 10 bases between. CDR3 sequence (DNA): TGTGCCAGCTCAGCTCAGGGATCTAATGAAAAACTGTTTTTT. Protein sequence: CASSAQGSNEKLFF.